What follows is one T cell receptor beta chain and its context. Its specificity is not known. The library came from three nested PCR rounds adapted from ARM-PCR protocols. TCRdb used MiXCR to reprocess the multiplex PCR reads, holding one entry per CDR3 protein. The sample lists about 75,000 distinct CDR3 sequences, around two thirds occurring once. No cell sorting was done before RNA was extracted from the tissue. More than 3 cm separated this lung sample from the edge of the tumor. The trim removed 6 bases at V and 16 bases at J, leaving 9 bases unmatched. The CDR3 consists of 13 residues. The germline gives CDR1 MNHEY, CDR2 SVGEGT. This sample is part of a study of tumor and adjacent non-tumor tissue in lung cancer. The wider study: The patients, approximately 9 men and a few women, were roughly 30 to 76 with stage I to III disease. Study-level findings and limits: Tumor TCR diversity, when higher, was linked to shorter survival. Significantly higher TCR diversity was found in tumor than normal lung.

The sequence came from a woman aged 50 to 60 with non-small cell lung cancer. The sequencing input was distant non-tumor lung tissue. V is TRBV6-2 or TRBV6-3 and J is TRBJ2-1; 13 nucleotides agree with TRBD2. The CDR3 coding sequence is TGTGCCAGCAGGACCAGGACTAGCGGGAGACCATTCTTC. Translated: CASRTRTSGRPFF.